This note documents a single TCR beta chain sequence. Trimming at V came to 3 bases and at J to 7 bases, leaving 7 bases not matched to a gene. Germline V lookup: CDR1 SGDLS, CDR2 YYNGEE. The CDR3 spans 15 residues. The data belong to a study of cytomegalovirus exposure and HLA in healthy donors. Data came from immunoSEQ multiplex PCR; TCRdb stores just in-frame clones and leaves some out. The top ten clones hold under 0.9% of a sample with about 360,000 clones, roughly 85% of them seen once. The receptor was isolated from a woman in her late teens or twenties in good health and CMV-seronegative. This chain uses TRBV9 with TRBJ2-1; 10 nucleotides line up with TRBD2. Sequenced: PBMCs. The DNA of the CDR3 is TGTGCCAGCAGCGCCGAGCGGGGGGGCCAGAATGAGCAGTTCTTC. Protein: CASSAERGGQNEQFF.